This T cell receptor beta chain is drawn from a study of blood T cells in healthy people across ages. Germline assignment: CDR1 KGHSH and CDR2 LQKENI. Between the trimmed V and J ends, which lost 4 bases and 1 base, there was a span of 10 bases. This CDR3 has 14 amino acids. For the second PCR, which ran for about 6 to 11 cycles, a sample-barcoded 5' primer and a J-beta primer mix were used. TCRdb reanalysed the 5' RACE reads using MiXCR and keeps one entry per CDR3 protein. The top ten hold about 3% of the sample, which has 700,000 to 900,000 distinct CDR3 sequences, roughly 24% seen once. This sample also belongs to another study, concerning T cells of mothers and their children.

Sequencing was done on a sample of blood. The chain joins TRBV18 to TRBJ2-5, with no clear D. The TCR sequence derives from a boy between 10 and 17 years old in good health. CDR3 region: CASSLRSRQETQYF. CDR3 nucleotides: TGTGCCAGCTCACTGAGGTCCCGCCAAGAGACCCAGTACTTC.